The rows below give T cell receptor beta chains drawn from one sample of a study of blood T cells in healthy people across ages. Each CDR3 protein is one row after TCRdb ran MiXCR on the 5' RACE reads. In the table there are 650,000 to 700,000 distinct CDR3 sequences, approximately 29% of which are singletons. The sample taken for sequencing was blood. The receptors come from a woman older than 75 in good health. CDR3s include the opening cysteine and the closing phenylalanine or tryptophan. The D gene is left open where the match is weak. Not every row has a clone size; where given, it reads once, few, many or a size class.

clone size | J gene | V gene | D gene | CDR3 DNA | CDR3 protein
. | TRBJ2-1 | TRBV10-3 | TRBD1 | TGTGCCATCAGTGCGGGGACAGGGGGAGCCTTCTACAATGAGCAGTTCTTC | CAISAGTGGAFYNEQFF
many | TRBJ1-2 | TRBV10-3 | . | TGTGCCATCAGCGGCAGGGGATTGGAGGGCTACACCTTC | CAISGRGLEGYTF
many | TRBJ2-5 | TRBV20-1 | . | TGCAGTGCTAGAGACACAAGGGCCACACAAGAGACCCAGTACTTC | CSARDTRATQETQYF
many | TRBJ1-2 | TRBV5-1 | TRBD1 | TGCGCCAGCAGCTTGAGCGGGACAGGAGATGGCTACACCTTC | CASSLSGTGDGYTF
many | TRBJ2-1 | TRBV20-1 | . | TGCAGTGCTAGAAGCCCGCACGGGGAGCAGTTCTTC | CSARSPHGEQFF
. | TRBJ1-4 | TRBV20-1 | TRBD1 | TGCAGTGCTAGTAATGACAGGGGTCTTAATGAAAAACTGTTTTTT | CSASNDRGLNEKLFF
many | TRBJ1-2 | TRBV4-3 | . | TGCGCCAGCAGCCAAGATCCCAGGGGTTCTGCCTACACCTTC | CASSQDPRGSAYTF
. | TRBJ1-1 | TRBV9 | TRBD1 | TGTGCCAGCAGCGAGGGGGCCGGTGAAGCTTTCTTT | CASSEGAGEAFF
many | TRBJ1-2 | TRBV6-5 | . | TGTGCCAGCAGTTCCCCGGGATGGGGTAGGGAGAACTATGGCTACACCTTC | CASSSPGWGRENYGYTF
. | TRBJ1-1 | TRBV7-2 | . | TGTGCCAGCAGCCCAACCTCAGCTTACGGGAACACTGAAACTTTCTTT | CASSPTSAYGNTETFF
many | TRBJ1-2 | TRBV27 | . | TGTGCCAGCAGTTCGGGAGGGCGCGGCTACACCTTC | CASSSGGRGYTF
many | TRBJ2-1 | TRBV24-1 | TRBD2 | TGTGCCACCAGTGATTTTGGCGGGGGGGGTGAGCAGTTCTTC | CATSDFGGGGEQFF
many | TRBJ2-1 | TRBV5-1 | . | TGCGCCAGCAGCTTAACGGGGGGCGCCCACAATGAGCAGTTCTTC | CASSLTGGAHNEQFF
. | TRBJ2-5 | TRBV20-1 | . | TGCAGTGCTAGGTCTGATGGGGAAGAGACCCAGTACTTC | CSARSDGEETQYF
many | TRBJ2-1 | TRBV12-3/TRBV12-4 | TRBD2 | TGTGCCAGCAGTTTTTTAGCGGGTTCCTACAATGAGCAGTTCTTC | CASSFLAGSYNEQFF
. | TRBJ2-2 | TRBV5-1 | TRBD1 | TGCGCCAGCAGCCCCCGGACAGGCACGAACACCGGGGAGCTGTTTTTT | CASSPRTGTNTGELFF
. | TRBJ2-3 | TRBV12-3/TRBV12-4 | TRBD2 | TGTGCCAGCAGTTTAGCGTGGACTAGAGTGGGGACAGATACGCAGTATTTT | CASSLAWTRVGTDTQYF
. | TRBJ2-7 | TRBV20-1 | TRBD1 | TGCAGTGCTTACCCCGGGACAGGGGGGAGAGACGAGCAGTACTTC | CSAYPGTGGRDEQYF
. | TRBJ1-1 | TRBV30 | . | TGTGCCTGGAGTGTTACGGACAGCATGAACACTGAAGCTTTCTTT | CAWSVTDSMNTEAFF
many | TRBJ1-4 | TRBV6-6 | . | TGTGCCAGCAGTACCCCCGGACAGCATAATGAAAAACTGTTTTTT | CASSTPGQHNEKLFF
. | TRBJ1-2 | TRBV20-1 | . | TGCAGTGCTAACTCAGGGATACAAGGCTACACCTTC | CSANSGIQGYTF
. | TRBJ2-2 | TRBV7-3 | TRBD1 | TGTGCCAGCAGCGCAGGGGGACAGAGCGCCGGGGAGCTGTTTTTT | CASSAGGQSAGELFF
. | TRBJ1-2 | TRBV4-3 | . | TGCGCCAGCAGCCAAGATGTCGCGGCGTCCCGTGGCTACACCTTC | CASSQDVAASRGYTF
many | TRBJ2-5 | TRBV6-5 | . | TGTGCCAGCAGTACCCGTTCCCGGGGCCTGCGAGAGACCCAGTACTTC | CASSTRSRGLRETQYF
few | TRBJ2-7 | TRBV18 | TRBD1 | TGTGCCAGCTCCCGAGGACAGGGTATCTCCTACGGGCAGTACTTC | CASSRGQGISYGQYF
. | TRBJ2-2 | TRBV4-3 | . | TGCGCCAGCAGCCAAGAAGGGCAGGGAGGAACCGGGGAGCTGTTTTTT | CASSQEGQGGTGELFF
. | TRBJ2-5 | TRBV7-6 | TRBD2 | TGTGCCAGCAGCCCTAGCGGCCTGGAGACCCAGTACTTC | CASSPSGLETQYF
. | TRBJ2-1 | TRBV7-2 | TRBD2 | TGTGCCAGCAGCTTACTAGCGGGGGCTAGCACAGATACGCAGTTCTTC | CASSLLAGASTDTQFF
many | TRBJ1-6 | TRBV12-3/TRBV12-4 | . | TGTGCCAGCAGTTTAAGGGGGGTGGATTCACCCCTCCACTTT | CASSLRGVDSPLHF
many | TRBJ2-4 | TRBV20-1 | . | TGCAGTGCTCACCTCCGTGCAGGGCGGGCGGACATTCAGTACTTC | CSAHLRAGRADIQYF
. | TRBJ2-3 | TRBV20-1 | . | TGCAGTGCCCTACGAGAGGCGCAGTATTTT | CSALREAQYF
many | TRBJ2-1 | TRBV5-1 | TRBD2 | TGCGCCAGCAGATTTGGGGGAGGGAAAAATGAGCAGTTCTTC | CASRFGGGKNEQFF
. | TRBJ1-1 | TRBV20-1 | TRBD1 | TGCAGTGCTAGAGCCCCCAGGGGGGTAGGTGAAGCTTTCTTT | CSARAPRGVGEAFF
few | TRBJ1-1 | TRBV7-2 | . | TGTGCCAGCAGCCGTCTGGGGGGGACGGTTGAAGCTTTCTTT | CASSRLGGTVEAFF
. | TRBJ1-5 | TRBV29-1 | . | TGCAGCGTTGGGACTGCGCGTGGTCAGCCCCAGCATTTT | CSVGTARGQPQHF
. | TRBJ1-1 | TRBV30 | . | TGTGCCTGGAGTATCAACCAGGGGGAAGCTTTCTTT | CAWSINQGEAFF
. | TRBJ2-1 | TRBV5-6 | . | TGTGCCAGCCACGATGAGCCTTCCTACAATGAGGAGTTCTTC | CASHDEPSYNEEFF
few | TRBJ1-5 | TRBV29-1 | . | TGCAGCGCTGGGGGTAGCAATCAGCCCCAGCATTTT | CSAGGSNQPQHF
. | TRBJ1-1 | TRBV12-3/TRBV12-4 | . | TGTGCCAGCAGTCTGAACAGGTCCCCGTTGGAAGCTTTCTTT | CASSLNRSPLEAFF